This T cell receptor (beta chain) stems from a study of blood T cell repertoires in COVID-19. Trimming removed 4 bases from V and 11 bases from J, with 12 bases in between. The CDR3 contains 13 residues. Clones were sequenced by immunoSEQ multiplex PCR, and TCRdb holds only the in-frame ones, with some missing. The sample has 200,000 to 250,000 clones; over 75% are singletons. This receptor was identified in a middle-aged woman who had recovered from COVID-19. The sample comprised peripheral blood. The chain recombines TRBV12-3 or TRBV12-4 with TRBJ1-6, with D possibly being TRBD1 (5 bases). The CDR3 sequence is CASSSRDSTPLHF. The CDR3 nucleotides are TGTGCCAGCAGTTCCCGGGACTCTACACCCCTCCACTTT.